The rows below give T cell receptor beta chains drawn from one sample of a study of blood T cell repertoires in COVID-19. Assay: immunoSEQ multiplex PCR; the TCRdb copy retains only in-frame clones and omits some. The table has hundreds of thousands of clones, around four fifths seen once. The sample was peripheral blood. The receptors come from a woman in her sixties or seventies with acute or convalescent COVID-19. Each CDR3 is given with its conserved first and last residue. The D gene is left open where the match is weak. The listing skips clone size in some rows; elsewhere it reads once, few, many or a size class.

D,V,J,size,CDR3,DNA
NA,TRBV4-3,TRBJ2-3,NA,CASSQDPQPPMDTQYF,TGCGCCAGCAGCCAAGATCCACAGCCTCCTATGGATACGCAGTATTTT
NA,TRBV6-1,TRBJ1-2,few,CASSDGYYGYTF,TGTGCCAGCAGTGACGGGTACTATGGCTACACCTTC
NA,TRBV25-1,TRBJ1-2,NA,CASSEKVAVFNYGYTF,TGTGCCAGCAGTGAGAAGGTGGCGGTATTTAACTATGGCTACACCTTC
TRBD2,TRBV29-1,TRBJ2-3,NA,CSVGTGTSGGSTDTQYF,TGCAGCGTGGGGACCGGGACTAGCGGGGGCAGCACAGATACGCAGTATTTT
NA,TRBV28,TRBJ2-2,NA,CASQFNTGELFF,TGTGCCAGCCAGTTTAACACCGGGGAGCTGTTTTTT
NA,TRBV6-2/TRBV6-3,TRBJ1-1,NA,CASSLVFTEAFF,TGTGCCAGCAGTTTAGTTTTTACTGAAGCTTTCTTT
NA,TRBV3-1/TRBV3-2,TRBJ1-5,NA,CASSQGQNQPQHF,TGTGCCAGCAGCCAAGGACAGAATCAGCCCCAGCATTTT
NA,TRBV18,TRBJ2-5,NA,CASSPTQLGRQETQYF,TGTGCCAGTTCACCAACCCAGTTAGGGAGACAAGAGACCCAGTACTTC
TRBD1,TRBV6-1,TRBJ2-4,once,CASSDRQGGAKNIQYF,TGTGCCAGCAGTGACCGACAGGGGGGGGCCAAAAACATTCAGTACTTC
NA,TRBV21-1,TRBJ2-7,NA,CAGLKAGTSPTYEQYF,TGTGCCGGACTGAAAGCGGGGACATCGCCAACCTACGAGCAGTACTTC
TRBD1,TRBV5-1,TRBJ2-7,NA,CASSLVPGQGAYEQYF,TGCGCCAGCAGCTTGGTCCCGGGACAGGGGGCGTACGAGCAGTACTTC
NA,TRBV19,TRBJ2-5,NA,CASSQGIQETQYF,TGTGCCAGTAGCCAGGGCATCCAAGAGACCCAGTACTTC
TRBD2,TRBV27,TRBJ2-1,NA,CASSRPPGTSGVISYNEQFF,TGTGCCAGCAGCAGACCCCCCGGGACTAGCGGGGTTATTTCCTACAATGAGCAGTTCTTC
TRBD1,TRBV20-1,TRBJ1-1,NA,CSASYGTGNTEAFF,TGCAGTGCTAGTTACGGGACAGGGAACACTGAAGCTTTCTTT
NA,TRBV15,TRBJ2-2,NA,CATSRVGSEGELFF,TGTGCCACCAGCAGAGTCGGGTCCGAGGGGGAGCTGTTTTTT
TRBD1,TRBV28,TRBJ1-1,NA,CASIVRGAGDTEAFF,TGTGCCAGCATTGTCAGGGGGGCCGGGGACACTGAAGCTTTCTTT
NA,TRBV19,TRBJ2-5,NA,CASSSTDRSFGTQYF,TGTGCCAGTAGTTCTACTGACAGGAGCTTTGGGACCCAGTACTTC
NA,TRBV18,TRBJ1-6,NA,CASSDRANSPLHF,TGTGCCAGCTCAGACAGAGCTAATTCACCCCTCCACTTT
TRBD2,TRBV11-3,TRBJ2-3,NA,CASSSAGTYTDTQYF,TGTGCCAGCAGCTCAGCGGGGACTTACACAGATACGCAGTATTTT
NA,TRBV19,TRBJ1-1,NA,CASSTRQTNTEAFF,TGTGCCAGTAGTACCAGACAGACGAACACTGAAGCTTTCTTT
NA,TRBV30,TRBJ1-2,NA,CAWSRGGANYGYTF,TGTGCCTGGAGTAGAGGGGGGGCGAACTATGGCTACACCTTC
NA,TRBV7-6,TRBJ2-5,NA,CASSLDIQETQYF,TGTGCCAGCAGCTTAGACATCCAAGAGACCCAGTACTTC
TRBD1,TRBV7-9,TRBJ1-2,NA,CASSLGGQSYGYTF,TGTGCCAGCAGCTTAGGGGGACAGTCCTATGGCTACACCTTC
TRBD1,TRBV30,TRBJ1-2,once,CAWSATGVGPYGYTF,TGTGCCTGGAGCGCCACAGGGGTTGGGCCTTATGGCTACACCTTC
TRBD2,TRBV6-2/TRBV6-3,TRBJ2-1,once,CASSSGLAGANEQFF,TGTGCCAGCAGTTCGGGACTAGCGGGTGCCAATGAGCAGTTCTTC
TRBD2,TRBV5-8,TRBJ2-3,NA,CASSLAGRGLDTQYF,TGTGCCAGCAGCTTGGCCGGGCGGGGGTTAGATACGCAGTATTTT
NA,TRBV4-1,TRBJ1-2,NA,CASSQDFTGSYGYTF,TGCGCCAGCAGCCAAGATTTTACAGGGAGCTATGGCTACACCTTC
TRBD1,TRBV18,TRBJ1-2,NA,CASSPGGQYYGYTF,TGTGCCAGCTCACCAGGGGGACAGTACTATGGCTACACCTTC
TRBD2,TRBV20-1,TRBJ2-5,NA,CSASGTSGNRETQYF,TGCAGTGCTAGTGGGACTAGCGGCAACCGAGAGACCCAGTACTTC